This passage covers 23 T cell receptor beta chains from one sample sequenced in a study of graft-versus-host responses after intestinal transplantation. These TCRs' antigens remain unknown. Sequencing was performed with immunoSEQ multiplex PCR; in TCRdb, only in-frame clones are kept and a portion is missing. The sample has roughly 100,000 clones, approximately 93% seen once. Source: unstimulated CD8+ T cells sorted from spleen or lymph node cells, taken before intestinal transplant. The receptors originated from a human donor who received an intestinal transplant.

CDR3: CASSVSGGTQETQYF. DNA of the CDR3: TGTGCCAGCAGTGTAAGCGGGGGGACTCAAGAGACCCAGTACTTC. The chain joins TRBV6-4 to TRBJ2-5; TRBD2 matches at 9 bases. Germline lookup yields CDR1 MRHNA and CDR2 SNTAGT. This CDR3 has 15 residues. V was pared by 4 bases and J by 2 bases, with 5 bases of the junction left unmatched.

The CDR3 DNA is TGCGCCAGCAGCCAAGGGGCCCTCGCTGGAAACACCATATATTTT. Protein sequence: CASSQGALAGNTIYF. The chain links TRBV4-1 to TRBJ1-3; no clear D. The ends were cut back, 1 base at V and 2 bases at J, with 9 bases in the middle. The germline CDR1 and CDR2 sequences are MGHRA and YSYEKL. This CDR3 comprises 15 residues.

The chain employs TRBV25-1 and TRBJ2-7; no reliable D call. Trimming took 4 bases from V and 3 from J, leaving 7 bases between them. This CDR3 is built from 12 residues. Germline V gene sequence: CDR1 MGHDK, CDR2 SYGVNS. This chain's CDR3 is CASSADNYEQYF. In DNA form, the CDR3 reads TGTGCCAGCAGTGCCGACAACTACGAGCAGTACTTC.

This chain connects TRBV6-1 to TRBJ2-3; 8 bases are shared with TRBD2. The V and J ends lost 6 bases and 6 bases, in that order; junction bases with no gene match: 5. Germline assignment: CDR1 MNHNS and CDR2 SASEGT. This CDR3 has 13 amino acids. The CDR3, as DNA: TGTGCCAGCAGCGGGGGGGCACATGATACGCAGTATTTT. Protein sequence: CASSGGAHDTQYF.

V and J are TRBV9 and TRBJ1-2, with D possibly matching TRBD1 (5 bases). The germline gives CDR1 SGDLS, CDR2 YYNGEE. V lost 0 bases, J lost 3 bases, and 12 bases lay in between. The CDR3 runs 15 residues. The DNA of the CDR3 is TGTGCCAGCAGCGTAGGTCGGGGGTCGGACTATGGCTACACCTTC. It is translated as CASSVGRGSDYGYTF. The full variable domain, in which reference TRBV9 and TRBJ1-2 provide the parts outside the CDR3, is DSGVTQTPKHLITATGQRVTLRCSPRSGDLSVYWYQQSLDQGLQFLIQYYNGEERAKGNILERFSAQQFPDLHSELNLSSLELGDSALYFCASSVGRGSDYGYTFGSGTRLTVV.

The chain couples TRBV5-5 to TRBJ1-1; TRBD1 is a possible D gene (5 bases). Germline CDR1 SGHKS, CDR2 YYEKEE (reference sequence). The CDR3 is 13 amino acids. V was cut by 2 bases and J by 6 bases, with 11 bases left in between. The CDR3 is CASSLGRVAEAFF. CDR3 in DNA: TGTGCCAGCAGCTTAGGCAGGGTGGCTGAAGCTTTCTTT.

The J gene is TRBJ1-2, the V gene TRBV29-1; D might be TRBD1 (5 bases). Trimming stripped 3 bases from V and 4 bases from J, with 9 bases between. Germline CDR1 reads SQVTM; CDR2 reads ANQGSEA. This CDR3 contains 12 residues. The CDR3 bases are TGCAGCGTTGATCAAGGGACCTATGGCTACACCTTC. Translated: CSVDQGTYGYTF.

The CDR3 region is CASSLVVEGNTEAFF. In DNA, the CDR3 is TGTGCCAGCAGCTTAGTGGTCGAGGGGAACACTGAAGCTTTCTTT. The V and J genes are TRBV7-6 and TRBJ1-1; D unclear. Germline assignment: CDR1 SGHVS and CDR2 FNYEAQ. This CDR3 has 15 amino acids. V dropped 1 base and J dropped 1 base, with 10 bases sitting between them.

J is TRBJ2-3 and V is TRBV11-2, with 10 bases aligning to TRBD2. This CDR3 region has 18 residues. J was trimmed by 4 bases and V by 4 bases; bases with no gene match: 14. Germline V lookup: CDR1 SGHAT, CDR2 FQNNGV. CDR3 coding DNA: TGTGCCAGCAGCTCCCCAGCGGGGGGGCTCTCTCGCGCAGATACGCAGTATTTT. It yields the protein CASSSPAGGLSRADTQYF.

This sequence joins TRBV7-9 and TRBJ2-1, with D possibly matching TRBD2 (7 bases). CDR1 SEHNR and CDR2 FQNEAQ come from the germline V gene (reference sequence). The ends were cut back, 2 bases at V and 9 bases at J, with 17 bases in the middle. This CDR3 is 15 amino acids long. The CDR3: CASSLSGGAVVEQFF. The CDR3 coding sequence is TGTGCCAGCAGCTTAAGTGGGGGGGCGGTCGTTGAGCAGTTCTTC.

The CDR3 is CASSLWRQDNTIYF. The CDR3 DNA reads TGTGCCAGCAGCTTATGGAGGCAGGATAACACCATATATTTT. V usage is TRBV11-2 and J usage is TRBJ1-3; the D is unclear. Germline CDR1 SGHAT, CDR2 FQNNGV. The CDR3 is made up of 14 amino acids. V dropped 2 bases and J dropped 7 bases, with 12 bases sitting between them.

The chain recombines TRBV5-4 with TRBJ1-2, with 9 nucleotides matching TRBD1. The CDR3 contains 16 residues. The germline gives CDR1 SGHNT, CDR2 YYREEE (reference sequence). V gave up 4 bases and J gave up 0 bases; unmatched junction bases: 7. CDR3 in DNA: TGTGCCAGCAGCCGGGACAGGGTCTTAACTAACTATGGCTACACCTTC. Its translation: CASSRDRVLTNYGYTF.

The chain links TRBV5-1 to TRBJ1-1; no firm D call. V lost 1 base, J lost 4 bases, and 11 bases lay in between. Germline CDR1 SGHRS, CDR2 YFSETQ. This CDR3 comprises 14 residues. As DNA, the CDR3 is TGCGCCAGCAGCTTGTCAGGAGGATCCACTGAAGCTTTCTTT. It encodes CASSLSGGSTEAFF.

This chain connects TRBV4-1 to TRBJ2-7; D perhaps matches TRBD2 (6 bases). CDR1 is MGHRA, CDR2 YSYEKL, per germline. The CDR3 consists of 13 residues. V was cut by 2 bases and J by 7 bases, with 12 bases left in between. The CDR3 spells CASSQQTGGEQYF. The DNA for the CDR3 is TGCGCCAGCAGCCAACAAACCGGGGGTGAGCAGTACTTC.

The chain employs TRBV4-1 and TRBJ1-6, with 8 bases matching TRBD1. CDR1 and CDR2 (germline): MGHRA, YSYEKL. This CDR3 region has 14 residues. V lost 4 bases, J lost 10 bases, and 6 bases stayed unmatched. CDR3 amino acids: CASSPTGGGSPLHF. The CDR3 bases are TGCGCCAGCAGCCCCACAGGGGGGGGATCACCCCTCCACTTT.

CDR3 sequence: CASSQGTQGKIEAFF. In nucleotides, the CDR3 is TGCGCCAGCAGCCAAGGTACACAGGGAAAAATAGAAGCTTTCTTT. This chain uses TRBV4-1 with TRBJ1-1; tentative D call: TRBD1 (6 bases). The CDR3 consists of 15 residues. CDR1 is MGHRA, CDR2 YSYEKL, per germline. The V and J ends lost 1 base and 8 bases respectively, with 17 bases between them.

V is TRBV2 and J is TRBJ2-5; a possible D gene is TRBD1 (5 bases). The CDR3 length is 14 residues. Trimming pared 2 bases from V and 5 bases from J, leaving 12 bases between. Germline assignment: CDR1 SNHLY and CDR2 FYNNEI. The chain's CDR3 is CASSEMPGKETQYF. The CDR3 DNA is TGTGCCAGCAGTGAAATGCCAGGGAAGGAGACCCAGTACTTC.

The chain has TRBV18 and TRBJ1-2; 7 positions match TRBD1. The CDR3 consists of 15 residues. With 3 bases clipped from V and 7 bases from J, the junction kept 11 bases outside the gene matches. CDR1 and CDR2 (germline): KGHSH, LQKENI. CDR3 sequence: CASSPPEQGLAGYTF. The CDR3 DNA sequence: TGTGCCAGCTCACCGCCGGAACAGGGGCTGGCTGGCTACACCTTC.

The chain combines TRBV5-6 with TRBJ2-3, with TRBD2 matching over 7 bases. In germline, CDR1 is SGHDT, CDR2 YYEEEE. Trimming took 1 base from V and 2 from J; bases not matched to a gene: 7. CDR3 size: 16 residues. CDR3 DNA sequence: TGTGCCAGCAGCTTGTGGTTGCGGGGGACCACAGATACGCAGTATTTT. Residues: CASSLWLRGTTDTQYF.

This sequence joins TRBV9 and TRBJ2-1; a weak D match, TRBD1 (6 bases). The CDR3 spans 15 residues. V dropped 3 bases and J dropped 4 bases, with 14 bases sitting between them. Looked up from germline, CDR1 is SGDLS and CDR2 is YYNGEE. This CDR3 is CASSAARTDYNEQFF. The CDR3 nucleotides are TGTGCCAGCAGCGCCGCCCGGACAGATTACAATGAGCAGTTCTTC.

The chain has TRBV4-1 and TRBJ1-4; D is perhaps TRBD1 (6 bases). Germline CDR1 and CDR2: MGHRA and YSYEKL. The CDR3 consists of 17 residues. Trimming took off 0 bases at V and 4 bases at J, with 15 bases between the two ends. CDR3 sequence reads: CASSQEHHRAVNEKLFF. The CDR3 DNA follows: TGCGCCAGCAGCCAAGAACACCACAGGGCAGTTAATGAAAAACTGTTTTTT.

The gene calls are TRBV2 and TRBJ2-2; D uncertain. The CDR3 spans 14 residues. Germline V gives CDR1 SNHLY, CDR2 FYNNEI. V dropped 2 bases and J dropped 2 bases, with 6 bases sitting between them. The CDR3 loop is CASSEPTNTGELFF. The DNA of the CDR3 is TGTGCCAGCAGTGAACCGACTAACACCGGGGAGCTGTTTTTT.

On this clone: This sample also contains other DNA sequences that code for the same CDR3. This chain links TRBV6-5 with TRBJ2-7, with D unresolved. The V end lost 5 bases, the J end lost 7 bases, and 9 bases lay between the germline ends. In germline, CDR1 is MNHEY, CDR2 SVGAGI. The CDR3 extends over 11 amino acids. The CDR3 coding sequence is TGTGCCAGCAGTGACCCTTATGAGCAGTACTTC. The encoded protein is CASSDPYEQYF.